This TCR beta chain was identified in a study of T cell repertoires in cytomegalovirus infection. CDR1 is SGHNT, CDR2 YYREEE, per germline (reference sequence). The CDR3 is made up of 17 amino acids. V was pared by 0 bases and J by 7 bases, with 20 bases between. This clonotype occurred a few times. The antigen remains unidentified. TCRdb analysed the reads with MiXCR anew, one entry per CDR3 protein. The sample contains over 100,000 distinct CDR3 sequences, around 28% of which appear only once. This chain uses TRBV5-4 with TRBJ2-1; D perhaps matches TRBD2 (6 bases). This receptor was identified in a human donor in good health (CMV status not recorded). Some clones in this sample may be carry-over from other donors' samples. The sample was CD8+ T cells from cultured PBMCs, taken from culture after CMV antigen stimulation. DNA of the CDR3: TGTGCCAGCAGCTTGGGGGAGAGCGGCGGGAAGGAGAATGAGCAGTTCTTC. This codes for CASSLGESGGKENEQFF.